A selection of T cell receptor beta chains follows, all from one sample in a study of early stage breast cancer tumors. Assay: immunoSEQ multiplex PCR; the TCRdb copy retains only in-frame clones and omits some. The sample contains 70,000 or so clones, around 80% of which appear only once. The sample was blood. These receptors were collected from a middle-aged person with breast cancer. Both conserved end residues are part of each CDR3. Each record gives: J gene, D gene, clone size, V gene, CDR3 protein, CDR3 DNA. The D gene is left open where the match is weak. Expanded clones are given a class, and other clones once, few, many or no size at all.

>TRBJ2-1|TRBD2|.|TRBV7-7
CASSLLAGPYNEQFF
TGTGCTAGCAGCTTACTAGCGGGGCCCTACAATGAGCAGTTCTTC
>TRBJ1-1|.|.|TRBV6-1
CASSEITHLSTEAFF
TGTGCCAGCAGTGAAATTACCCATCTGAGCACTGAAGCTTTCTTT
>TRBJ2-5|.|.|TRBV11-2
CASSRGPTQETQYF
TGTGCCAGCAGCCGCGGACCCACCCAAGAGACCCAGTACTTC
>TRBJ1-2|TRBD1|.|TRBV2
CASSRTGSNYGYTF
TGTGCCAGCAGTAGGACAGGATCAAACTATGGCTACACCTTC
>TRBJ2-2|TRBD1|.|TRBV7-6
CASRSRDSLVGTGELFF
TGTGCCAGCAGGAGCCGGGACAGCTTAGTTGGAACCGGGGAGCTGTTTTTT
>TRBJ1-5|.|.|TRBV27
CASSPRQAYSNQPQHF
TGTGCCAGCAGTCCCCGGCAGGCTTATAGCAATCAGCCCCAGCATTTT
>TRBJ2-5|.|.|TRBV6-5
CASSYGPGLQETQYF
TGTGCCAGCAGTTACGGCCCGGGTCTTCAAGAGACCCAGTACTTC
>TRBJ2-3|.|once|TRBV4-2
CASSQDLGSTDTQYF
TGTGCCAGCAGCCAAGATCTGGGAAGCACAGATACGCAGTATTTT
>TRBJ1-3|.|.|TRBV28
CASNPFPPISGNTIYF
TGTGCCAGCAATCCTTTCCCCCCAATCTCTGGAAACACCATATATTTT
>TRBJ2-7|TRBD2|.|TRBV7-9
CASSPGAGGRYEQYF
TGTGCCAGCAGCCCAGGGGCGGGAGGGCGCTACGAGCAGTACTTC
>TRBJ2-3|TRBD1|.|TRBV9
CASSVEGQGTDTQYF
TGTGCCAGCAGCGTAGAAGGACAGGGCACAGATACGCAGTATTTT
>TRBJ2-2|.|.|TRBV28
CATSPGWENTGELFF
TGTGCCACCTCTCCGGGGTGGGAGAACACCGGGGAGCTGTTTTTT
>TRBJ2-7|.|once|TRBV7-2
CASSLSPVISYEQYF
TGTGCCAGCAGCTTATCCCCGGTAATCTCCTACGAGCAGTACTTC
>TRBJ2-5|TRBD2|.|TRBV19
CATTTSGKETQYF
TGTGCCACGACGACTAGCGGGAAGGAGACCCAGTACTTC
>TRBJ2-7|.|.|TRBV18
CASSPLDSSYEQYF
TGTGCCAGCTCACCTTTGGACTCTTCCTACGAGCAGTACTTC
>TRBJ1-2|.|.|TRBV18
CASSPPIGTGAYGYTF
TGTGCCAGCTCACCACCGATTGGGACGGGGGCCTATGGCTACACCTTC
>TRBJ2-3|.|.|TRBV7-3
CASSLWGASTDTQYF
TGTGCCAGCAGCTTATGGGGGGCTAGCACAGATACGCAGTATTTT
>TRBJ1-5|.|.|TRBV7-2
CASSLVAGPGQPQHF
TGTGCCAGCAGCTTAGTTGCAGGCCCGGGTCAGCCCCAGCATTTT
>TRBJ2-2|TRBD2|.|TRBV7-2
CASSQRTSGRPGELFF
TGTGCCAGCAGCCAGAGGACTAGCGGGCGTCCCGGGGAGCTGTTTTTT
>TRBJ2-3|.|.|TRBV10-3
CAISGRESSTDTQYF
TGTGCCATCAGTGGGCGGGAAAGTAGCACAGATACGCAGTATTTT
>TRBJ2-1|.|.|TRBV5-8
CASSLDSRDSGYNEQFF
TGTGCCAGCAGCTTGGACAGCCGGGACTCAGGATACAATGAGCAGTTCTTC
>TRBJ1-5|TRBD1|.|TRBV18
CASSTGQGGEQPQHF
TGTGCCAGCTCAACGGGACAGGGGGGGGAGCAGCCCCAGCATTTT
>TRBJ2-5|.|.|TRBV10-3
CATMGTQETQYF
TGTGCCACTATGGGGACTCAAGAGACCCAGTACTTC
>TRBJ2-1|.|.|TRBV28
CASSSPSSYNEQFF
TGTGCCAGCAGTTCCCCCAGCTCCTACAATGAGCAGTTCTTC
>TRBJ2-3|TRBD2|.|TRBV18
CASSPGGTSGRADTQYF
TGTGCCAGCTCACCTGGAGGGACTAGCGGGAGGGCAGATACGCAGTATTTT
>TRBJ2-1|TRBD2|.|TRBV7-2
CASSLEWTSGSKSFF
TGTGCCAGCAGCTTAGAATGGACTAGCGGGAGTAAATCGTTCTTC
>TRBJ1-1|.|.|TRBV6-1
CASSEGRGAFF
TGTGCCAGCAGTGAGGGCCGGGGGGCTTTCTTT
>TRBJ1-2|.|.|TRBV4-1
CASSDTSYGYTF
TGCGCCAGCAGCGATACATCCTATGGCTACACCTTC
>TRBJ1-1|TRBD1|.|TRBV7-6
CASSTRDRGNTEAFF
TGTGCCAGCAGCACCCGGGACAGGGGAAACACTGAAGCTTTCTTT
>TRBJ2-5|.|.|TRBV4-1
CASSQPGTPQETQYF
TGCGCCAGCAGCCAACCCGGGACACCCCAAGAGACCCAGTACTTC
>TRBJ2-6|.|.|TRBV6-1
CASILGNSGANVLTF
TGTGCCAGCATCTTGGGAAACTCTGGGGCCAACGTCCTGACTTTC
>TRBJ2-3|.|.|TRBV11-2
CASSLVQVFDTQYF
TGTGCCAGCAGCTTAGTACAGGTTTTTGATACGCAGTATTTT
>TRBJ1-4|TRBD1|.|TRBV10-3
CAISDDLGQGDEKLFF
TGTGCCATCAGTGATGACCTGGGACAGGGAGATGAAAAACTGTTTTTT
>TRBJ2-1|.|.|TRBV6-5
CASLTGHEQFF
TGTGCCAGCCTTACAGGGCATGAGCAGTTCTTC
>TRBJ2-1|TRBD2|.|TRBV7-3
CASSRRTSGSYNEQFF
TGTGCCAGCAGCCGAAGGACTAGCGGGAGTTACAATGAGCAGTTCTTC
>TRBJ2-5|.|.|TRBV6-1
CASSRGGDQETQYF
TGTGCCAGCAGCAGGGGCGGGGATCAAGAGACCCAGTACTTC
>TRBJ2-7|.|.|TRBV7-2
CASSAGLLSSYEQYF
TGTGCCAGCAGCGCGGGACTTCTGAGCTCCTACGAGCAGTACTTC
>TRBJ2-1|.|.|TRBV28
CATLGREVGSYNEQFF
TGTGCCACCCTCGGAAGGGAGGTCGGCTCCTACAATGAGCAGTTCTTC
>TRBJ1-4|TRBD1|.|TRBV7-9
CASSRGQGNAALEKLFF
TGTGCCAGCAGCAGAGGACAGGGTAACGCGGCTCTTGAAAAACTGTTTTTT
>TRBJ2-7|TRBD2|.|TRBV27
CTSSFGTRSEQYF
TGTACCAGCAGTTTCGGGACTAGATCCGAGCAGTACTTC
>TRBJ1-5|.|.|TRBV19
CASSTEGGVSQPQHF
TGTGCCAGTAGCACAGAGGGAGGGGTGAGCCAGCCCCAGCATTTT
>TRBJ1-4|.|.|TRBV9
CASSVAGDPSTNEKLFF
TGTGCCAGCAGCGTAGCTGGAGACCCCTCAACTAATGAAAAACTGTTTTTT
>TRBJ2-1|.|.|TRBV4-1
CASSLGLGAEQFF
TGCGCCAGCAGCCTTGGGCTGGGGGCAGAGCAGTTCTTC
>TRBJ2-5|.|.|TRBV4-1
CASSQGKGQLQETQYF
TGCGCCAGCAGCCAAGGCAAAGGACAGCTTCAAGAGACCCAGTACTTC
>TRBJ2-5|.|.|TRBV7-7
CASSLGGVMFQETQYF
TGTGCTAGCAGCTTAGGGGGAGTTATGTTCCAAGAGACCCAGTACTTC
>TRBJ2-5|.|.|TRBV5-5
CASSLMGYETQYF
TGTGCCAGCAGCTTGATGGGTTACGAGACCCAGTACTTC
>TRBJ2-3|.|.|TRBV7-3
CASSLGTSTDTQYF
TGTGCCAGCAGCTTAGGGACTAGCACAGATACGCAGTATTTT
>TRBJ1-1|TRBD1|few|TRBV30
CAWTGQGRTEAFF
TGTGCCTGGACGGGACAGGGGAGGACTGAAGCTTTCTTT
>TRBJ1-2|.|.|TRBV6-5
CASSYSTSVEGYTF
TGTGCCAGCAGTTACTCGACATCCGTTGAGGGCTACACCTTC
>TRBJ1-4|.|.|TRBV14
CASSQGLREKLFF
TGTGCCAGCAGCCAGGGCTTGCGGGAAAAACTGTTTTTT
>TRBJ2-3|.|.|TRBV15
CATSRDLGDFPFTDTQYF
TGTGCCACCAGCAGAGATCTTGGGGACTTTCCTTTCACAGATACGCAGTATTTT
>TRBJ1-1|.|once|TRBV11-1
CASSLETESNTEAFF
TGTGCCAGCAGCTTAGAAACTGAGAGTAACACTGAAGCTTTCTTT
>TRBJ2-1|.|.|TRBV11-2
CASSSGVYGSSYNEQFF
TGTGCCAGCAGCTCCGGCGTCTACGGGAGCTCCTACAATGAGCAGTTCTTC
>TRBJ2-7|.|.|TRBV9
CASSRDAHSYEQYF
TGTGCCAGCAGCCGGGACGCACACTCCTACGAGCAGTACTTC
>TRBJ2-7|TRBD1|.|TRBV5-4
CASSLAVRGSSSYEQYF
TGTGCCAGCAGCTTGGCTGTCAGGGGGTCCAGCTCCTACGAGCAGTACTTC
>TRBJ2-7|.|.|TRBV19
CASSLREGREQYF
TGTGCCAGTAGTCTGAGAGAAGGGAGGGAGCAGTACTTC